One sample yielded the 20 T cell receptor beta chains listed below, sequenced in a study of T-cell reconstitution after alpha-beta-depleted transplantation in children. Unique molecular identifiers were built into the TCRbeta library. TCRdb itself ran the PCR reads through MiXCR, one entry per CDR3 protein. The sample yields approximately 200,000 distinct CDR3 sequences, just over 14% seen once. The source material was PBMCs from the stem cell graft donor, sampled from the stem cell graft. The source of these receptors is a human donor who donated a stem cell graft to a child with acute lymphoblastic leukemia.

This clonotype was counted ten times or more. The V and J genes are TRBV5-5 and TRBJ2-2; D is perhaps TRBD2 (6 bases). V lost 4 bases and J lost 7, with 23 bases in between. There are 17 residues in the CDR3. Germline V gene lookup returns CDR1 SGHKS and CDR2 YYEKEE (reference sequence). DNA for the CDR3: TGTGCCAGCAGCCCTCAACTAACGGGAGCACATAACGGGGAGCTGTTTTTT. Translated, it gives CASSPQLTGAHNGELFF.

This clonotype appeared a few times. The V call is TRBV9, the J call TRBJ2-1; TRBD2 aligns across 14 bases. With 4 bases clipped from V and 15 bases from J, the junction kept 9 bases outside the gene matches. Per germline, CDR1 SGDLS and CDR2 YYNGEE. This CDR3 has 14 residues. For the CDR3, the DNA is TGTGCCAGCAGCTTTCGACTAGCGGGAGGGCAGGTGTTCTTC. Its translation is CASSFRLAGGQVFF.

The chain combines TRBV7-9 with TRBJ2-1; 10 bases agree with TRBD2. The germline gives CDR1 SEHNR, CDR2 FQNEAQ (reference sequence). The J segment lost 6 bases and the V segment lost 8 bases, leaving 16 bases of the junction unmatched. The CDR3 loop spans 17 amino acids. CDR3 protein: CASGPRPSGSLANEQFF. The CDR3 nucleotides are TGTGCCAGCGGACCTAGGCCTAGCGGGAGTTTAGCCAATGAGCAGTTCTTC.

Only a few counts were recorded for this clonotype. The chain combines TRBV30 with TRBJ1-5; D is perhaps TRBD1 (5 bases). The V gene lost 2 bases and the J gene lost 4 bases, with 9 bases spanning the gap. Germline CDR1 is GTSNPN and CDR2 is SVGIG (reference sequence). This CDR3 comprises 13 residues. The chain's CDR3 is CAWSLGENQPQHF. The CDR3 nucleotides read TGTGCCTGGAGTTTGGGGGAAAATCAGCCCCAGCATTTT.

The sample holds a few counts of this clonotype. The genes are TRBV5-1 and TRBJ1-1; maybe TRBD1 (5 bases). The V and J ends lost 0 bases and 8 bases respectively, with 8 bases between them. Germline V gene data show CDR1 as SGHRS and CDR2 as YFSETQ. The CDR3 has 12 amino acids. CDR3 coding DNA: TGCGCCAGCAGCTTGGCAGGGATCGAAGCTTTCTTT. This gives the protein CASSLAGIEAFF.

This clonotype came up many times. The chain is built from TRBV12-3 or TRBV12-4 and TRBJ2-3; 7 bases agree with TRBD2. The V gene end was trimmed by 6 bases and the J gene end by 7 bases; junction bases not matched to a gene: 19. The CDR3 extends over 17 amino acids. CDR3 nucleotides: TGTGCCAGCAGCCCGACCTTGGCGGGAGAAAATGGGAATACGCAGTATTTT. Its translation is CASSPTLAGENGNTQYF.

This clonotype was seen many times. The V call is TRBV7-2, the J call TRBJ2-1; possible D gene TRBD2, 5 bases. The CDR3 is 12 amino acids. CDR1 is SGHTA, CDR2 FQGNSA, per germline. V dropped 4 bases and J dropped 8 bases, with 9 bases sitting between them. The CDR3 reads CASSSLADEQFF. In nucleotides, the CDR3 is TGTGCCAGCAGCTCTCTAGCAGATGAGCAGTTCTTC.

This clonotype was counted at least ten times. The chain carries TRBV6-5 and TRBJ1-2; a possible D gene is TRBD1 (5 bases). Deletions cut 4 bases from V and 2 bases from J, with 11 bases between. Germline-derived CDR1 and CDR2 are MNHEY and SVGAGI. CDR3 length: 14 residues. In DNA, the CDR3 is TGTGCCAGCAGTTCCAGGGAGGGGAACTATGGCTACACCTTC. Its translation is CASSSREGNYGYTF.

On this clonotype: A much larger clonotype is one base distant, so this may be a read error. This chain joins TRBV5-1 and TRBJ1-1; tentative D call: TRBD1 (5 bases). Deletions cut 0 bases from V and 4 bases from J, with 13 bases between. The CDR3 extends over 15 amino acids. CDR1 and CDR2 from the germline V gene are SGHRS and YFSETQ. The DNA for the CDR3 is TGCGCCAGCAGCTTGGCCAAGGGGCCGAGCACTGAAGCTTTCTTT. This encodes CASSLAKGPSTEAFF.

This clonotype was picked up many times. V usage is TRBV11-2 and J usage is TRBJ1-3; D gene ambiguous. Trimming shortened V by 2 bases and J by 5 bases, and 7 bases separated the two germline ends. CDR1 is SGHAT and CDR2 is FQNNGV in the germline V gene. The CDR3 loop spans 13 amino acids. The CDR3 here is CASSLSARNTIYF. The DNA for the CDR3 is TGTGCCAGCAGCTTATCGGCCCGAAACACCATATATTTT.

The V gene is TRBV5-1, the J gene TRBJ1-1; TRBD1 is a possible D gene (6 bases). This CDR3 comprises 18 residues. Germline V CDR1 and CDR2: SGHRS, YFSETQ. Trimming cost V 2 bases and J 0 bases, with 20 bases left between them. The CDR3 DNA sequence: TGCGCCAGCAGCTTCAGCTACAGGGTTGGTGGGATGAACACTGAAGCTTTCTTT. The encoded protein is CASSFSYRVGGMNTEAFF.

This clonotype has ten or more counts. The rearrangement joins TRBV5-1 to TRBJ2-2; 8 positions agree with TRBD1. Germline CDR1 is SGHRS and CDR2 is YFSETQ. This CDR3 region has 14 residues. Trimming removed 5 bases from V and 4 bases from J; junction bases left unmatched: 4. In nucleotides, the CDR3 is TGCGCCAGCAGACCCGACAGGGGCACCGGGGAGCTGTTTTTT. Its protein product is CASRPDRGTGELFF.

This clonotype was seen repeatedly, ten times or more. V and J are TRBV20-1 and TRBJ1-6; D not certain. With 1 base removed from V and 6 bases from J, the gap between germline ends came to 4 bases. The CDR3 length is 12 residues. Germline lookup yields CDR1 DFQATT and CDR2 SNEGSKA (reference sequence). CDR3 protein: CSARAANSPLHF. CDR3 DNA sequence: TGCAGTGCTAGAGCAGCTAATTCACCCCTCCACTTT.

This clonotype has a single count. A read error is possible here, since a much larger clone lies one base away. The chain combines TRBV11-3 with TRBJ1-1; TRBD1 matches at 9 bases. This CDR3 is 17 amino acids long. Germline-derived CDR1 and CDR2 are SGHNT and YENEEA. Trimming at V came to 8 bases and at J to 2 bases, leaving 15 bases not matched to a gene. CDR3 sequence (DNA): TGTGCCAGCGGCCGACGCCGGACAGGGGATTTTAACACTGAAGCTTTCTTT. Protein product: CASGRRRTGDFNTEAFF.

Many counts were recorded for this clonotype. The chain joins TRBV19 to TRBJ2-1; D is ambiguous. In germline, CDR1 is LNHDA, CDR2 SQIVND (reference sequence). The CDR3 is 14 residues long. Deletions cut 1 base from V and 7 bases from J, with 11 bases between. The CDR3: CASSIGPLRNEQFF. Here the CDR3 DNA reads TGTGCCAGTAGTATAGGGCCCCTACGGAATGAGCAGTTCTTC.

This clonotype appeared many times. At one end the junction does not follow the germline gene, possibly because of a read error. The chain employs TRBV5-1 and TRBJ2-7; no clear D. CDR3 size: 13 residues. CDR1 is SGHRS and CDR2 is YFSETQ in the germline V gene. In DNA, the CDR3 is TGTGCCAGCAGTTTGTCTCCTTCCTACGAGCAGTACTTC. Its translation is CASSLSPSYEQYF.

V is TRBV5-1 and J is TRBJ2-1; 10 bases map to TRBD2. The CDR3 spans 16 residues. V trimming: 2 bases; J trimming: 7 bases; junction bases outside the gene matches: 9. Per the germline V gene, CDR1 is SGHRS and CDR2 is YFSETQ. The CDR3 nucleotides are TGCGCCAGCAGCTTCCGGAGCGGGAGGGCCCGAAATGAGCAGTTCTTC. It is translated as CASSFRSGRARNEQFF.

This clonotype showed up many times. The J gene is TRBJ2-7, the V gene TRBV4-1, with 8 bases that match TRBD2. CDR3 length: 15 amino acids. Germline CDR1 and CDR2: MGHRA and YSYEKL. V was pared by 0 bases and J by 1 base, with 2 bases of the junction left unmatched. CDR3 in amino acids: CASSQDVAGSYEQYF. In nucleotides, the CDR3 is TGCGCCAGCAGCCAAGATGTAGCGGGGTCCTACGAGCAGTACTTC.

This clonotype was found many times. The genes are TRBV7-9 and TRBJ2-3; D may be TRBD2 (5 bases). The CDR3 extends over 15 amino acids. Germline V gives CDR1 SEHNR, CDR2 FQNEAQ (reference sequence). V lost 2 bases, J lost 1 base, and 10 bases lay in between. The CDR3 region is CASSLPRERTDTQYF. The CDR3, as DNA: TGTGCCAGCAGCTTACCCCGGGAACGCACAGATACGCAGTATTTT.

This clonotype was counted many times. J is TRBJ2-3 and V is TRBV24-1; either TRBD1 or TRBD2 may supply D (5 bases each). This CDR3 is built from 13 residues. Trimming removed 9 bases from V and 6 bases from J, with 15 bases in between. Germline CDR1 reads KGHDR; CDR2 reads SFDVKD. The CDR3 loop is CATGGPAGDTQYF. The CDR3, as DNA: TGTGCCACCGGCGGGCCAGCAGGGGATACGCAGTATTTT.